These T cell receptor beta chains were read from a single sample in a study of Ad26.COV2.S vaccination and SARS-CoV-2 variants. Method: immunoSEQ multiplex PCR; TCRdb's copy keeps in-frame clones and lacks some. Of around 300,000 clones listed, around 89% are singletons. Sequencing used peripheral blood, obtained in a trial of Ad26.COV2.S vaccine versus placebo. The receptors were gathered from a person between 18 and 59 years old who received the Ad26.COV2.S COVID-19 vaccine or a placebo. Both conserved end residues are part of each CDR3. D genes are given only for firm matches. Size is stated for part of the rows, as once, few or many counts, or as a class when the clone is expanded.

CASRGLAGFTDTQYF	TGTGCCAGCAGAGGACTAGCGGGCTTCACAGATACGCAGTATTTT	TRBV21-1	TRBJ2-3	-	-
CASRLEGASYEQYF	TGTGCCAGCCGTCTAGAGGGAGCCTCCTACGAGCAGTACTTC	TRBV2	TRBJ2-7	-	-
CASSSRSENTEAFF	TGTGCCAGCAGCTCCCGGTCCGAGAACACTGAAGCTTTCTTT	TRBV5-6	TRBJ1-1	-	-
CASSQDSGRPEQFF	TGTGCCAGCAGCCAAGATTCAGGAAGGCCTGAGCAGTTCTTC	TRBV3-1/TRBV3-2	TRBJ2-1	-	-
CATSDRPGVPGELFF	TGTGCCACCAGTGACCGCCCGGGGGTCCCCGGGGAGCTGTTTTTT	TRBV24-1	TRBJ2-2	-	-
CASSEGGPYEQYF	TGCGCCAGCAGCGAGGGAGGGCCCTACGAGCAGTACTTC	TRBV5-1	TRBJ2-7	-	TRBD2
CASSADRGETQYF	TGCGCCAGCAGCGCTGACAGGGGAGAGACCCAGTACTTC	TRBV5-1	TRBJ2-5	-	TRBD1
CAISETGQPTSGNTIYF	TGTGCCATCAGCGAGACAGGTCAACCCACCTCTGGAAACACCATATATTTT	TRBV10-3	TRBJ1-3	-	-
CASSLFGTGLGELFF	TGTGCCAGCAGCTTATTCGGGACAGGGCTCGGGGAGCTGTTTTTT	TRBV7-3	TRBJ2-2	once	TRBD1
CATSGRQGLNYGYTF	TGTGCCACCAGTGGGAGACAGGGACTTAACTATGGCTACACCTTC	TRBV24-1	TRBJ1-2	-	TRBD1
CASSARALVGSPLHF	TGTGCCAGCAGCGCGAGGGCCTTAGTGGGTTCACCCCTCCACTTT	TRBV7-2	TRBJ1-6	-	-
CASSWTVYSVNTGELFF	TGTGCCAGCAGCTGGACAGTCTATTCGGTCAACACCGGGGAGCTGTTTTTT	TRBV5-5	TRBJ2-2	-	-
CASSLEGERTYRF	TGCGCCAGCAGCTTGGAAGGGGAACGCACCTATCGCTTC	TRBV5-1	TRBJ1-2	-	-
CASSLFWQVGNEQFF	TGTGCCAGCAGTTTATTCTGGCAGGTTGGCAATGAGCAGTTCTTC	TRBV28	TRBJ2-1	once	-
CASSSRTGGGEQFF	TGTGCCAGCAGCTCGAGGACAGGGGGAGGTGAGCAGTTCTTC	TRBV9	TRBJ2-1	-	TRBD1
CASSLGGRNSPLHF	TGCGCCAGCAGCTTGGGGGGGAGGAATTCACCCCTCCACTTT	TRBV5-1	TRBJ1-6	-	-
CASSQGLTGSGAEAFF	TGTGCCAGCAGCCAAGGTCTGACAGGGTCCGGGGCTGAAGCTTTCTTT	TRBV3-1/TRBV3-2	TRBJ1-1	-	TRBD1
CASRNIDRNYNSPLHF	TGTGCCAGTAGGAATATAGACAGGAACTATAATTCACCCCTCCACTTT	TRBV19	TRBJ1-6	-	-
CSAGQETQYF	TGCAGTGCCGGACAAGAGACCCAGTACTTC	TRBV20-1	TRBJ2-5	-	-
CASSASREHTQYF	TGTGCCAGCAGCGCATCTAGAGAGCATACGCAGTATTTT	TRBV7-8	TRBJ2-3	-	-
CASSISTVLLNTEAFF	TGTGCCAGTAGTATTTCCACAGTTCTACTGAACACTGAAGCTTTCTTT	TRBV19	TRBJ1-1	once	-
CASSLIDEAFF	TGTGCCAGCAGCTTAATCGATGAAGCTTTCTTT	TRBV7-9	TRBJ1-1	-	-
CASSFGGALNEQYF	TGTGCCAGCAGCTTTGGGGGCGCTTTAAACGAGCAGTACTTC	TRBV7-9	TRBJ2-7	-	-
CASSRGRQGKLSGNTIYF	TGTGCCAGCAGCCGTGGGAGGCAGGGAAAACTCTCTGGAAACACCATATATTTT	TRBV7-9	TRBJ1-3	-	-
CSTWGQGRGETQYF	TGCAGCACCTGGGGACAGGGACGTGGAGAGACCCAGTACTTC	TRBV29-1	TRBJ2-5	-	TRBD1
CASSLGLAGETQYF	TGTGCCAGCAGCCTGGGACTAGCAGGAGAGACCCAGTACTTC	TRBV9	TRBJ2-5	-	TRBD2
CASAWTDYEQYF	TGTGCCAGTGCCTGGACAGATTACGAGCAGTACTTC	TRBV19	TRBJ2-7	-	-
CASSEAPDDTEAFF	TGTGCCAGCAGTGAAGCTCCGGACGACACTGAAGCTTTCTTT	TRBV2	TRBJ1-1	-	-
CASSFGGPSNQPQHF	TGTGCCAGCAGTTTCGGGGGCCCAAGCAATCAGCCCCAGCATTTT	TRBV6-2/TRBV6-3	TRBJ1-5	-	-
CASSLELGEETQYF	TGTGCCAGCAGCTTGGAGCTTGGGGAAGAGACCCAGTACTTC	TRBV5-4	TRBJ2-5	-	-
CASSSGDGYTF	TGTGCCAGCAGTTCGGGGGACGGCTACACCTTC	TRBV28	TRBJ1-2	-	-
CASSSYFNGANVLTF	TGTGCCAGCAGTTCATACTTTAATGGGGCCAACGTCCTGACTTTC	TRBV6-2/TRBV6-3	TRBJ2-6	-	-
CASSKWDSYEQYF	TGTGCCAGTAGTAAGTGGGACAGCTACGAGCAGTACTTC	TRBV19	TRBJ2-7	-	TRBD1
CAIGQGIGAQLQETQYF	TGTGCCATCGGGCAAGGAATTGGGGCACAATTGCAAGAGACCCAGTACTTC	TRBV10-3	TRBJ2-5	-	-
CATSHGTGGIDEQYF	TGTGCCACCAGTCATGGGACAGGGGGCATAGACGAGCAGTACTTC	TRBV24-1	TRBJ2-7	-	TRBD1